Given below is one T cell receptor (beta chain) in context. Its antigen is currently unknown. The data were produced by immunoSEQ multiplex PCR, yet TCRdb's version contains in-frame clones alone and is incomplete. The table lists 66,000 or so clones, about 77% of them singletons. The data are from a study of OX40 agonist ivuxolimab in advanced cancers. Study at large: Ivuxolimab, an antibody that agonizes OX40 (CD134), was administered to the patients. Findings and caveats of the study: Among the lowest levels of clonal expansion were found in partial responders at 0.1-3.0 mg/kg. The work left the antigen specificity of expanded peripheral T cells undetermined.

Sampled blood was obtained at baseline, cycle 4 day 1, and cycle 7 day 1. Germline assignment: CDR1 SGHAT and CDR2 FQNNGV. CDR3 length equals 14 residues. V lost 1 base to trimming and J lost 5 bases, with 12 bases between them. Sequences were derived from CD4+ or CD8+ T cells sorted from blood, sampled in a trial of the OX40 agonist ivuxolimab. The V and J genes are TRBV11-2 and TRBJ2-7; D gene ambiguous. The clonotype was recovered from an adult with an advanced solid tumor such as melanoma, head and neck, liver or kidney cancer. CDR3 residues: CASSLAPGKDEQYF. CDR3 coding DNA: TGTGCCAGCAGCTTAGCGCCAGGAAAAGACGAGCAGTACTTC.